This T cell receptor (beta chain) is from a study of CD8 T cells in ankylosing spondylitis. Study-wide findings and caveats: In ankylosing spondylitis patients, matched synovial fluid reportedly showed significant enrichment of disease-linked clones. Disease-linked clones had a CD8+ phenotype and relatively low frequency in peripheral blood. Reactive arthritis synovial fluid and blood previously showed some of these motif variants. Ankylosing spondylitis blood appeared to carry a characteristic TCR beta motif of under ten highly homologous variants.

The germline V gene encodes CDR1 SGHDT and CDR2 YYEEEE. V was shortened by 4 bases and J by 3 bases, with 10 bases between the two germline ends. The CDR3 sequence is 13 residues long. It was by quantitative 5'-RACE with molecular barcodes that TCR beta libraries were made. A single record per CDR3 protein comes from TCRdb applying MiXCR to the 5' RACE reads. The table shows just under 550,000 distinct CDR3 sequences, with 10% to 15% occurring only once. Notes on this clonotype: Its specificity is unknown.

Specimen: blood, either unsorted or a sorted T cell fraction (not recorded which). The chain employs TRBV5-6 and TRBJ2-5; D might be TRBD1 (5 bases). The receptor comes from a male donor with ankylosing spondylitis. CDR3 sequence: CASSHQGEETQYF. CDR3 nucleotide sequence: TGTGCCAGCAGCCACCAAGGGGAAGAGACCCAGTACTTC. The full variable domain, completed using reference TRBV5-6 and TRBJ2-5, is DAGVTQSPTHLIKTRGQQVTLRCSPKSGHDTVSWYQQALGQGPQFIFQYYEEEERQRGNFPDRFSGHQFPNYSSELNVNALLLGDSALYLCASSHQGEETQYFGPGTRLLVL.